The 30 T cell receptor beta chains below all came from one sample that was sequenced in a study of cytomegalovirus exposure and HLA in healthy donors. PCR used 60 Vbeta primers and 13 Jbeta primers. Libraries were prepared by immunoSEQ multiplex PCR; TCRdb keeps only in-frame clonotypes and omits some of them. The table lists 100,000 to 150,000 clones. Input material: PBMCs. The receptor source for this set is a man aged 18 to 29 in good health and CMV-seronegative.

The chain employs TRBV28 and TRBJ2-7, with 7 bases lining up with TRBD2. With V trimmed by 7 bases and J by 0 bases, 12 bases remained unmatched. CDR3 length equals 16 residues. Germline loops: CDR1 MDHEN, CDR2 SYDVKM. CDR3 sequence: CASTSPGPSGSYEQYF. In DNA, the CDR3 is TGTGCCAGCACCTCACCTGGCCCTAGCGGCTCCTACGAGCAGTACTTC.

The V call is TRBV28, the J call TRBJ1-5; possibly TRBD1 for D (6 bases). With 7 bases removed from V and 5 bases from J, the gap between germline ends came to 18 bases. The CDR3 totals 15 residues. Germline V CDR1 and CDR2: MDHEN, SYDVKM. This CDR3 is CASTGAGEYYQPQHF. As DNA, the CDR3 is TGTGCCAGCACCGGGGCAGGGGAATATTATCAGCCCCAGCATTTT.

The genes are TRBV13 and TRBJ1-3, with 7 bases aligning to TRBD1. The CDR3 contains 15 residues. From germline, CDR1 is PRHDT and CDR2 FYEKMQ (reference sequence). Losses at the gene ends were 5 bases for V and 0 bases for J; bases not matched to a gene: 4. The DNA for the CDR3 is TGTGCCAGCAGCGCTGGGACAGACTCTGGAAACACCATATATTTT. It specifies CASSAGTDSGNTIYF.

V and J are TRBV6-5 and TRBJ1-3; the match to TRBD1 covers 7 bases. The junction had 11 bases not matched to a gene; V was cut back by 8 bases and J by 4 bases. Germline CDR1 reads MNHEY; CDR2 reads SVGAGI. The CDR3 is 15 residues long. DNA for the CDR3: TGTGCCAGCGGCAGACAGGGCCTCGTCGGAAACACCATATATTTT. Translating it yields CASGRQGLVGNTIYF.

The V call is TRBV5-1, the J call TRBJ2-7; D call uncertain. CDR3 length equals 14 residues. V lost 0 bases to trimming and J lost 2 bases, with 9 bases between them. The germline CDR1 and CDR2 sequences are SGHRS and YFSETQ. The CDR3: CASSLVESTYEQYF. DNA of the CDR3: TGCGCCAGCAGCTTGGTCGAGAGCACCTACGAGCAGTACTTC.

As to this clone: Other nucleotide sequences from this sample produce the same CDR3. V is TRBV28 and J is TRBJ2-7, with TRBD2 as a possible D gene (6 bases). V lost 5 bases, J lost 0 bases, and 11 bases lay in between. This CDR3 spans 14 amino acids. The germline V gene encodes CDR1 MDHEN and CDR2 SYDVKM. This chain's CDR3 is CASSPGGSSYEQYF. DNA of the CDR3: TGTGCCAGCAGTCCTGGGGGGAGCTCCTACGAGCAGTACTTC. The full variable domain, completed using reference TRBV28 and TRBJ2-7, is DVKVTQSSRYLVKRTGEKVFLECVQDMDHENMFWYRQDPGLGLRLIYFSYDVKMKEKGDIPEGYSVSREKKERFSLILESASTNQTSMYLCASSPGGSSYEQYFGPGTRLTVT.

The gene calls are TRBV12-5 and TRBJ1-2, with TRBD1 matching 8 bases. The V gene end was trimmed by 2 bases and the J gene end by 5 bases; junction bases not matched to a gene: 1. The CDR3 has 13 amino acids. CDR1 LGHNT and CDR2 FRNRAP come from the germline V gene. CDR3: CASGLTGGYGYTF. CDR3 nucleotide sequence: TGTGCTAGTGGTTTGACAGGGGGATATGGCTACACCTTC. The full variable domain, its missing parts supplied by reference TRBV12-5 and TRBJ1-2, is DARVTQTPRHKVTEMGQEVTMRCQPILGHNTVFWYRQTMMQGLELLAYFRNRAPLDDSGMPKDRFSAEMPDATLATLKIQPSEPRDSAVYFCASGLTGGYGYTFGSGTRLTVV.

V is TRBV27 and J is TRBJ1-5; possibly TRBD1 for D (6 bases). With 2 bases removed from V and 7 bases from J, the gap between germline ends came to 9 bases. CDR1 and CDR2 from the germline V gene are MNHEY and SMNVEV (reference sequence). CDR3 size: 13 residues. CDR3 DNA: TGTGCCAGCAGTTTAGGACAGAACCAGCCCCAGCATTTT. Translation: CASSLGQNQPQHF.

The chain combines TRBV5-1 with TRBJ2-2, with D possibly being TRBD1 (6 bases). Deletions cut 4 bases from V and 3 bases from J, with 16 bases between. Germline V gives CDR1 SGHRS, CDR2 YFSETQ. This CDR3 spans 16 amino acids. The CDR3 reads CASSPAPDSYTGELFF. The CDR3 DNA reads TGCGCCAGCAGCCCGGCCCCGGACAGTTACACCGGGGAGCTGTTTTTT.

The chain joins TRBV27 to TRBJ1-5; TRBD1 is a possible D gene (5 bases). The CDR3 covers 15 residues. Trimming shortened V by 3 bases and J by 7 bases, and 16 bases separated the two germline ends. Germline CDR1 MNHEY, CDR2 SMNVEV (reference sequence). The CDR3 nucleotides read TGTGCCAGCAGTTTTTTAGGGGCGGCAGGGCAGCCCCAGCATTTT. Translating gives CASSFLGAAGQPQHF.

The CDR3 sequence is CASSLGGNTGELFF. CDR3 DNA: TGTGCCAGCAGCTTGGGCGGGAACACCGGGGAGCTGTTTTTT. The chain joins TRBV5-4 to TRBJ2-2; D is unclear. This CDR3 contains 14 residues. V lost 0 bases to trimming and J lost 1 base, with 4 bases between them. Per germline, CDR1 SGHNT and CDR2 YYREEE (reference sequence). Full variable domain (missing parts from reference TRBV5-4 and TRBJ2-2): ETGVTQSPTHLIKTRGQQVTLRCSSQSGHNTVSWYQQALGQGPQFIFQYYREEENGRGNFPPRFSGLQFPNYSSELNVNALELDDSALYLCASSLGGNTGELFFGEGSRLTVL.

This rearrangement joins TRBV6-5 to TRBJ2-5, with 7 bases that match TRBD2. This CDR3 spans 16 amino acids. J gave up 2 bases and V 4 bases, and 10 bases lay outside the gene matches. CDR1 is MNHEY and CDR2 is SVGAGI in the germline V gene. The CDR3 protein is CASSSGGTRGQETQYF. The CDR3 DNA sequence: TGTGCCAGCAGTTCCGGGGGGACGCGGGGACAAGAGACCCAGTACTTC.

The rearrangement joins TRBV11-2 to TRBJ2-1; D not certain. V gave up 5 bases and J gave up 9 bases, with 8 bases separating them. The CDR3 loop spans 11 amino acids. CDR1 SGHAT and CDR2 FQNNGV come from the germline V gene. The CDR3 nucleotides read TGTGCCAGCAGCCAGGCCCGTGAGCAGTTCTTC. Residues: CASSQAREQFF.

The chain is built from TRBV13 and TRBJ2-7, with TRBD2 matching 12 bases. Germline V lookup: CDR1 PRHDT, CDR2 FYEKMQ (reference sequence). J gave up 6 bases and V 2 bases, and 11 bases lay outside the gene matches. CDR3 length: 17 amino acids. In DNA, the CDR3 is TGTGCCAGCAGCTTACTACTAGCGGGAGGATCTAGTAGCGAGCAGTACTTC. It is translated as CASSLLLAGGSSSEQYF.

The chain uses TRBV7-9 and TRBJ1-2, with D unclear. The CDR3 sequence is 11 residues long. Germline V gene lookup returns CDR1 SEHNR and CDR2 FQNEAQ (reference sequence). CDR3 bases: TGTGCGTGGGCGTCTAACTATGGCTACACCTTC. Amino acids: CAWASNYGYTF.

This chain joins TRBV7-6 and TRBJ2-3; 7 bases are shared with TRBD1. The CDR3 consists of 15 residues. V shed 4 bases and J 5 bases; nucleotides not matched to a gene: 9. The germline gives CDR1 SGHVS, CDR2 FNYEAQ. The CDR3 region is CASSSITTGEDTQYF. CDR3 sequence (DNA): TGTGCCAGCAGCTCAATTACCACAGGGGAAGATACGCAGTATTTT.

The V call is TRBV9, the J call TRBJ1-1, with D perhaps TRBD1 (5 bases). Germline V gene lookup returns CDR1 SGDLS and CDR2 YYNGEE. V was pared by 0 bases and J by 7 bases, with 7 bases between. The CDR3 runs to 12 residues. The DNA of the CDR3 is TGTGCCAGCAGCGTAGGGGGGGGTGAAGCTTTCTTT. This sequence encodes CASSVGGGEAFF. The variable domain in full, with the rest retrieved from reference TRBV9 and TRBJ1-1, is DSGVTQTPKHLITATGQRVTLRCSPRSGDLSVYWYQQSLDQGLQFLIQYYNGEERAKGNILERFSAQQFPDLHSELNLSSLELGDSALYFCASSVGGGEAFFGQGTRLTVV.

The chain uses TRBV10-2 and TRBJ2-5; 10 nucleotides agree with TRBD2. The CDR3 contains 13 residues. Germline V CDR1 and CDR2: WSHSY, SAAADI. Losses at the gene ends were 5 bases for V and 10 bases for J; bases not matched to a gene: 7. CDR3 residues: CASSSSGGSDQYF. CDR3 bases: TGCGCCAGCAGTAGTAGCGGGGGGTCGGACCAGTACTTC.

V gene TRBV30 combines with J gene TRBJ2-7; 7 nucleotides agree with TRBD1. The V gene's germline CDR1 is GTSNPN and CDR2 SVGIG (reference sequence). The CDR3 runs to 12 residues. V shed 0 bases and J 6 bases; nucleotides not matched to a gene: 2. DNA of the CDR3: TGTGCCTGGAGTGTGTCAGGGGGCGAGCAGTACTTC. It translates to CAWSVSGGEQYF.

The chain carries TRBV7-3 and TRBJ2-2; D might be TRBD1 (5 bases). The CDR3 has 15 residues. In germline, CDR1 is SGHTA, CDR2 FQGTGA. The V and J ends lost 3 bases and 6 bases respectively, with 14 bases between them. CDR3 loop: CASSFVGQAPGELFF. DNA for the CDR3: TGTGCCAGCAGCTTCGTGGGGCAGGCCCCCGGGGAGCTGTTTTTT.

V usage is TRBV19 and J usage is TRBJ2-6, with D possibly TRBD1 on 6 matching bases. The CDR3 is 17 residues long. CDR1 is LNHDA, CDR2 SQIVND, per germline (reference sequence). The V end was cut by 6 bases, the J end by 0 bases, with 15 bases between. The CDR3 here is CASSRTVQRSGANVLTF. The CDR3 DNA reads TGTGCCAGTAGCCGGACAGTTCAACGCTCTGGGGCCAACGTCCTGACTTTC.

V usage is TRBV27 and J usage is TRBJ1-1; no reliable D call. The CDR3 is 13 residues long. Germline V CDR1 and CDR2: MNHEY, SMNVEV (reference sequence). The ends were cut back, 4 bases at V and 1 base at J, with 7 bases in the middle. As DNA, the CDR3 is TGTGCCAGCAGTTCAGAACAGAACACTGAAGCTTTCTTT. Translating it yields CASSSEQNTEAFF.

The rearrangement links TRBV6-1 to TRBJ2-7, with 8 positions matching TRBD2. CDR3 length: 15 residues. CDR1 and CDR2 (germline): MNHNS, SASEGT. Germline trimming cut 2 bases from V and 1 base from J; bases unmatched to any gene: 4. CDR3: CASSELAGASYEQYF. CDR3 sequence (DNA): TGTGCCAGCAGTGAACTAGCGGGCGCTTCCTACGAGCAGTACTTC.

The V gene is TRBV19, the J gene TRBJ2-7; D might be TRBD1 (5 bases). Germline loops: CDR1 LNHDA, CDR2 SQIVND (reference sequence). V lost 7 bases to trimming and J lost 0 bases, with 13 bases between them. CDR3 length equals 14 residues. The CDR3 coding sequence is TGTGCCAGTACGGTTGGGCAGGGCTCCTACGAGCAGTACTTC. This codes for CASTVGQGSYEQYF.

The J gene is TRBJ2-2, the V gene TRBV14, with TRBD2 matching 8 bases. Looked up from germline, CDR1 is SGHDN and CDR2 is FVKESK. The V gene end was trimmed by 4 bases and the J gene end by 3 bases; junction bases not matched to a gene: 4. This CDR3 has 15 amino acids. The CDR3 region has the DNA TGTGCCAGCAGCCGAGCGGGAGTCTACACCGGGGAGCTGTTTTTT. Translating gives CASSRAGVYTGELFF.

This chain links TRBV7-2 with TRBJ2-7, with a weak D call TRBD2 (6 bases). CDR1 and CDR2 (germline): SGHTA, FQGNSA. The CDR3 covers 15 residues. V lost 5 bases, J lost 0 bases, and 14 bases lay in between. The CDR3, as DNA: TGTGCCAGCAGCATTAGCGGAGGAGGCTCCTACGAGCAGTACTTC. Amino acids: CASSISGGGSYEQYF.

J is TRBJ2-2 and V is TRBV30, with TRBD1 identical over 8 bases. Looked up from germline, CDR1 is GTSNPN and CDR2 is SVGIG (reference sequence). V lost 8 bases, J lost 1 base, and 3 bases stayed unmatched. This CDR3 comprises 13 residues. For the CDR3, the DNA is TGTGCCGGCGGACAGGGGAACACCGGGGAGCTGTTTTTT. It codes for CAGGQGNTGELFF.

V is TRBV28 and J is TRBJ1-1, with D tentatively TRBD1 (6 bases). The V gene lost 2 bases and the J gene lost 5 bases, with 12 bases spanning the gap. The CDR3 length is 14 residues. Germline values: CDR1 MDHEN, CDR2 SYDVKM. CDR3 sequence reads: CASSLGSRGTEAFF. As DNA, the CDR3 is TGTGCCAGCAGTTTAGGGTCCAGGGGTACTGAAGCTTTCTTT.

The chain couples TRBV30 to TRBJ2-2; possibly TRBD2 for D (5 bases). The V and J ends lost 0 bases and 2 bases respectively, with 10 bases between them. Germline V gene sequence: CDR1 GTSNPN, CDR2 SVGIG (reference sequence). The CDR3 contains 15 residues. CDR3 bases: TGTGCCTGGAGTGTATTAGCGAGTAACACCGGGGAGCTGTTTTTT. This codes for CAWSVLASNTGELFF.

The chain has TRBV5-4 and TRBJ2-3; 8 positions match TRBD1. CDR1 and CDR2 from the germline V gene are SGHNT and YYREEE (reference sequence). Germline trimming cut 1 base from V and 2 bases from J; bases unmatched to any gene: 6. The CDR3 consists of 16 residues. Here the CDR3 reads CASSLSPDRDTDTQYF. DNA for the CDR3: TGTGCCAGCAGCTTGTCCCCGGACAGGGACACAGATACGCAGTATTTT.